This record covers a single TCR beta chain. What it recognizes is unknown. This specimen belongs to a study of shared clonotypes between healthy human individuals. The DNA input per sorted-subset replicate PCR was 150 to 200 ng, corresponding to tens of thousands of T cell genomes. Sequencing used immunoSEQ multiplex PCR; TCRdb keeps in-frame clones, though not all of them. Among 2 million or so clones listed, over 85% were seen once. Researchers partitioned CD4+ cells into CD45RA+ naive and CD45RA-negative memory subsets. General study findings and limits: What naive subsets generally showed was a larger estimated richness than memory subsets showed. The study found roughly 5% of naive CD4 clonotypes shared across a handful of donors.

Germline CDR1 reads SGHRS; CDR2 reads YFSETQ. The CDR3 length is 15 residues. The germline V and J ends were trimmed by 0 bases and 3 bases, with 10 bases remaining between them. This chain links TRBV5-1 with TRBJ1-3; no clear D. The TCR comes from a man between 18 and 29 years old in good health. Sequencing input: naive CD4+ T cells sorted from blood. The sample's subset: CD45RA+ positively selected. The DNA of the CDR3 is TGCGCCAGCAGCTTGGTGGGAAGTTATGGAAACACCATATATTTT. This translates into CASSLVGSYGNTIYF.